This T cell receptor (beta chain) comes out of a study of patients and donors after allogeneic stem cell transplantation. TCRdb recomputed calls from the RT-PCR reads with MiXCR, one row per CDR3 protein. The repertoire holds 900,000 to 1,000,000 distinct CDR3 sequences, with more than 15% as singletons. This CDR3 is built from 15 residues. The germline gives CDR1 MRHNA, CDR2 SNTAGT. The V gene lost 4 bases and the J gene lost 6 bases, with 16 bases spanning the gap. The chain is built from TRBV6-4 and TRBJ2-1; tentative D call: TRBD1 (6 bases). This TCR came from a human donor who was either an allogeneic HSCT recipient or a stem cell or donor lymphocyte infusion donor (not recorded which). It is not recorded whose cells these are; they may come from a transplant donor. Sequencing used blood, either unsorted or a sorted T cell fraction (not recorded which). This chain's CDR3 is CASSAGTNQFNEQFF. The CDR3 bases are TGTGCCAGCAGTGCCGGGACAAACCAGTTCAATGAGCAGTTCTTC.